Here is one TCR beta chain with its context. The source of the sample is a study of blood T cell repertoires in COVID-19. The CDR3 length is 14 residues. From germline, CDR1 is SGHDN and CDR2 FVKESK. Trimming left V 0 bases short and J 5 bases short, with 10 bases between. TCRdb keeps only in-frame clones here, not all; method: immunoSEQ multiplex PCR. The sample contains about 400,000 clones, about 90% of which appear only once. This chain uses TRBV14 with TRBJ1-2; D call uncertain. The receptor's source is a woman in her 30s who had recovered from COVID-19. Sequenced sample: PBMCs or T cells enriched from blood (not recorded which). This chain's CDR3 is CASSQDESFYGYTF. DNA for the CDR3: TGTGCCAGCAGCCAAGATGAGTCATTTTATGGCTACACCTTC.